This is a list of T cell receptor beta chains from one sample in a study of cytomegalovirus exposure and HLA in healthy donors. Method: immunoSEQ multiplex PCR; TCRdb's copy keeps in-frame clones and lacks some. The data contain approximately 120,000 clones, 85% to 90% of them singletons. The sequenced sample consisted of PBMCs. Receptors originate from a woman aged 30 to 39 in good health and CMV-seropositive. Each CDR3 is given with its conserved first and last residue. The order of the fields is J gene, D gene, clone size, V gene, CDR3 DNA, CDR3 protein. The D gene is left open where the match is weak. Clone size, where shown, is once, few, many, or a class for clones that have expanded.

J: TRBJ2-3
D: .
size: .
V: TRBV13
DNA: TGTGCCAGCAGCTTCCCGCGGGCCGCCCCGCAGTATTTT
CDR3: CASSFPRAAPQYF

J: TRBJ1-5
D: TRBD1
size: .
V: TRBV15
DNA: TGTGCCACCAGCAGTGAGGGGGCGAGTATTGACAATCAGCCCCAGCATTTT
CDR3: CATSSEGASIDNQPQHF

J: TRBJ2-7
D: .
size: few
V: TRBV6-1
DNA: TGTGCCAGCAGTGAAGCGGGACAACTCTACGAGCAGTACTTC
CDR3: CASSEAGQLYEQYF

J: TRBJ2-7
D: TRBD1
size: .
V: TRBV19
DNA: TGTGCCAGTAGTAGAGACAGGGGGTTCTACGAGCAGTACTTC
CDR3: CASSRDRGFYEQYF

J: TRBJ2-5
D: .
size: .
V: TRBV5-1
DNA: TGCGCCAGCAGCCCACGACAAGAGCAAGAGACCCAGTACTTC
CDR3: CASSPRQEQETQYF

J: TRBJ2-5
D: .
size: .
V: TRBV7-2
DNA: TGTGCCAGCAGCCTCTCTTATCAAGAGACCCAGTACTTC
CDR3: CASSLSYQETQYF

J: TRBJ1-4
D: .
size: few
V: TRBV5-4
DNA: TGTGCCAGCAGCCTACGGGGGTCTCCAAATGAAAAACTGTTTTTT
CDR3: CASSLRGSPNEKLFF

J: TRBJ2-1
D: .
size: .
V: TRBV4-1
DNA: TGCGCCAGCAGCCAGGGTCAGGGGTATACCTACAATGAGCAGTTCTTC
CDR3: CASSQGQGYTYNEQFF

J: TRBJ1-2
D: .
size: .
V: TRBV30
DNA: TGTGCCTGGAGTTTTAGACTCTCCTATGGCTACACCTTC
CDR3: CAWSFRLSYGYTF

J: TRBJ2-2
D: TRBD2
size: few
V: TRBV9
DNA: TGTGCCAGCAGCCAGACTAGCGGGGGGGCTTTAACCGGGGAGCTGTTTTTT
CDR3: CASSQTSGGALTGELFF

J: TRBJ1-1
D: .
size: .
V: TRBV19
DNA: TGTGCCAGTAAGGGGCATCCCGGGTCGAACACTGAAGCTTTCTTT
CDR3: CASKGHPGSNTEAFF

J: TRBJ1-3
D: TRBD1
size: .
V: TRBV28
DNA: TGTGCCAGCCTGAGCACAGGGGGAACTGGAAACACCATATATTTT
CDR3: CASLSTGGTGNTIYF

J: TRBJ1-1
D: TRBD1
size: .
V: TRBV9
DNA: TGTGCCAGCAGCCCCCGGACAGGGGTGAACACTGAAGCTTTCTTT
CDR3: CASSPRTGVNTEAFF

J: TRBJ1-3
D: .
size: .
V: TRBV4-2
DNA: TGTGCCAGCAGCCAAGATGGCCCCGGGGGTTCTGGAAACACCATATATTTT
CDR3: CASSQDGPGGSGNTIYF

J: TRBJ1-1
D: .
size: once
V: TRBV5-1
DNA: TGCGCCAGCAGCTTGGACCGACAAAACACTGAAGCTTTCTTT
CDR3: CASSLDRQNTEAFF

J: TRBJ2-5
D: TRBD2
size: .
V: TRBV28
DNA: TGTGCCAGCAGTTTGCCGGGACTAGTTCAAAAGACCCAGTACTTC
CDR3: CASSLPGLVQKTQYF

J: TRBJ1-5
D: .
size: .
V: TRBV30
DNA: TGTGCCTGCTCAGGAGGAGGGGTAAGTCAGCCCCAGCATTTT
CDR3: CACSGGGVSQPQHF

J: TRBJ1-1
D: .
size: .
V: TRBV11-1
DNA: TGTGCCAGCAGCCGGACGCGGGGCCTGAACACTGAAGCTTTCTTT
CDR3: CASSRTRGLNTEAFF

J: TRBJ1-1
D: .
size: .
V: TRBV9
DNA: TGTGCCAGCAGCGGGGAGGGGGGAGACACTGAAGCTTTCTTT
CDR3: CASSGEGGDTEAFF

J: TRBJ1-3
D: .
size: .
V: TRBV7-9
DNA: TGTGCCAGCAGCCCTCCGGGTGGTTGGGACAACGGAAACACCATATATTTT
CDR3: CASSPPGGWDNGNTIYF

J: TRBJ1-3
D: .
size: .
V: TRBV27
DNA: TGTGCCAGCAGTTTAGGCAACCCTGGAAACACCATATATTTT
CDR3: CASSLGNPGNTIYF

J: TRBJ1-2
D: TRBD1
size: .
V: TRBV2
DNA: TGTGCCAGCTTGGAGTCGACAGGGGCCTACACCTTC
CDR3: CASLESTGAYTF

J: TRBJ2-5
D: .
size: once
V: TRBV4-2
DNA: TGTGCCAGCAGCCAAAACCGGGAAGGAGCCCGTCCCCTTCAAGAGACCCAGTACTTC
CDR3: CASSQNREGARPLQETQYF

J: TRBJ1-6
D: .
size: .
V: TRBV11-3
DNA: TGTGCCAGCAGCAAAGCCTCGACAGATTCGGCTAGTTCACCCCTCCACTTT
CDR3: CASSKASTDSASSPLHF

J: TRBJ1-2
D: .
size: .
V: TRBV28
DNA: TGTGCCAGCAGTACCGCCGGACTTATTGGCTACACCTTC
CDR3: CASSTAGLIGYTF

J: TRBJ2-7
D: TRBD1
size: .
V: TRBV5-1
DNA: TGCGCCAGCAGCTCGGGACAGAAATACGAGCAGTACTTC
CDR3: CASSSGQKYEQYF

J: TRBJ2-3
D: .
size: .
V: TRBV5-4
DNA: TGTGCCAGCAAAGAGACAACCTCCACAGATACGCAGTATTTT
CDR3: CASKETTSTDTQYF

J: TRBJ1-4
D: .
size: .
V: TRBV28
DNA: TGTGCCAGCAGTTTGGGGGGGAAGAATGAAAAACTGTTTTTT
CDR3: CASSLGGKNEKLFF

J: TRBJ2-7
D: .
size: .
V: TRBV18
DNA: TGTGCCAGCTCACCGGAGGGCTCCTACGAGCAGTACTTC
CDR3: CASSPEGSYEQYF

J: TRBJ2-7
D: TRBD1
size: once
V: TRBV29-1
DNA: TGCAGCGTTGCGGAGTGGACAGGTGATTACGAGCAGTACTTC
CDR3: CSVAEWTGDYEQYF

J: TRBJ1-1
D: TRBD1
size: .
V: TRBV7-4
DNA: TGTGCCAGCAGCTCCGGTCAAACAGGGGGTGGTCGTTGCACTGAAGCTTTCTTT
CDR3: CASSSGQTGGGRCTEAFF

J: TRBJ2-1
D: TRBD2
size: .
V: TRBV2
DNA: TGTGCCAGCAGTACTAGCGGGGGAACCTACAATGAGCAGTTCTTC
CDR3: CASSTSGGTYNEQFF

J: TRBJ2-2
D: TRBD2
size: .
V: TRBV5-4
DNA: TGTGCCAGCAGCTTGGAGCTAGCGGGAGCTGGCGGGGAGCTGTTTTTT
CDR3: CASSLELAGAGGELFF

J: TRBJ2-7
D: TRBD1
size: .
V: TRBV28
DNA: TGTGCCAGCAGTACCACCGGGACAGGGGCCTACGAGCAGTACTTC
CDR3: CASSTTGTGAYEQYF

J: TRBJ1-2
D: .
size: .
V: TRBV7-9
DNA: TGTTCCAGCAGTTGGGCAAGTCTCTATGGCTACACCTTC
CDR3: CSSSWASLYGYTF

J: TRBJ1-2
D: .
size: once
V: TRBV18
DNA: TGTGCCAGCGCACCCGCGATTCTCACCGAGAGCTATGGCTACACCTTC
CDR3: CASAPAILTESYGYTF

J: TRBJ2-5
D: TRBD2
size: .
V: TRBV9
DNA: TGTGCCAGCAGCATAAGCGGGGGGCTGAGAGAGACCCAGTACTTC
CDR3: CASSISGGLRETQYF

J: TRBJ1-5
D: .
size: .
V: TRBV27
DNA: TGTGCCAGCAGTTTTCTGGGCCCGGATCAGCCCCAGCATTTT
CDR3: CASSFLGPDQPQHF

J: TRBJ1-1
D: .
size: .
V: TRBV28
DNA: TGTGCCAGCAGTTTGTCAGGGTACACTGAAGCTTTCTTT
CDR3: CASSLSGYTEAFF

J: TRBJ1-2
D: .
size: .
V: TRBV10-3
DNA: TGTGCCATCAGCCGCAGGGGCAACTATGGCTACACCTTC
CDR3: CAISRRGNYGYTF

J: TRBJ1-3
D: .
size: once
V: TRBV28
DNA: TGTGCCAGCAGTTCGGACACCTACTCTGGAAACACCATATATTTT
CDR3: CASSSDTYSGNTIYF

J: TRBJ1-1
D: TRBD1
size: .
V: TRBV29-1
DNA: TGCAGCGTCTCAAGGGGGGGACAGGGGTACACTGAAGCTTTCTTT
CDR3: CSVSRGGQGYTEAFF

J: TRBJ2-2
D: .
size: .
V: TRBV28
DNA: TGTGCCAGCCTCGATGGGGGGAGGAACACCGGGGAGCTGTTTTTT
CDR3: CASLDGGRNTGELFF

J: TRBJ2-1
D: TRBD2
size: .
V: TRBV11-3
DNA: TGTGCCAGCAGCTTAGAGGGGACTAGCGGACAGAGGCAGTTCTTC
CDR3: CASSLEGTSGQRQFF

J: TRBJ2-7
D: .
size: .
V: TRBV15
DNA: TGTGCCACCAGCAGAGATCGGGGTTACGAGCAGTACTTC
CDR3: CATSRDRGYEQYF

J: TRBJ1-2
D: .
size: few
V: TRBV5-6
DNA: TGTGCCAGCAGCACCGACCGACAGAGGTCTAACTATGGCTACACCTTC
CDR3: CASSTDRQRSNYGYTF

J: TRBJ2-3
D: .
size: .
V: TRBV28
DNA: TGTGCCAGCAGTTTATCCCAAGGCTACAGGGATCGCACAGATACGCAGTATTTT
CDR3: CASSLSQGYRDRTDTQYF

J: TRBJ2-7
D: .
size: .
V: TRBV29-1
DNA: TGCAGCGCTAGGCGCGACAGTCTTTACGAGCAGTACTTC
CDR3: CSARRDSLYEQYF

J: TRBJ1-3
D: .
size: .
V: TRBV10-3
DNA: TGTGCCATCAGTGAGACATTCTCCACTGGAAACACCATATATTTT
CDR3: CAISETFSTGNTIYF

J: TRBJ1-1
D: .
size: .
V: TRBV25-1
DNA: TGTGCCAGCAGCAACGACAGGAGGCCTGAAGCTTTCTTT
CDR3: CASSNDRRPEAFF

J: TRBJ1-4
D: .
size: .
V: TRBV2
DNA: TGTGCCAGCAGACAGGGTAGCGAAAAACTGTTTTTT
CDR3: CASRQGSEKLFF

J: TRBJ1-1
D: .
size: .
V: TRBV5-4
DNA: TGTGCCAGCAGTCTTCACAGTGAAGCTTTCTTT
CDR3: CASSLHSEAFF

J: TRBJ2-5
D: .
size: .
V: TRBV5-1
DNA: TGCGCCAGCAGCTTGGATAATGGGTACTTCGGGGAGACCCAGTACTTC
CDR3: CASSLDNGYFGETQYF

J: TRBJ2-1
D: .
size: once
V: TRBV6-1
DNA: TGTGCCAGCAGTCCAAGGAGCTCCTACAATGAGCAGTTCTTC
CDR3: CASSPRSSYNEQFF

J: TRBJ2-1
D: .
size: once
V: TRBV5-1
DNA: TGCGCCAGCACCGCCTTGGGGCTCTACAATGAGCAGTTCTTC
CDR3: CASTALGLYNEQFF

J: TRBJ2-1
D: TRBD1
size: once
V: TRBV5-1
DNA: TGCGCCAGCAGCCTTGACAGGGGGCGCCGGAATGAGCAGTTCTTC
CDR3: CASSLDRGRRNEQFF

J: TRBJ1-1
D: .
size: .
V: TRBV30
DNA: TGTGCCTGGAGTAGGGAGTCGAACACTGAAGCTTTCTTT
CDR3: CAWSRESNTEAFF

J: TRBJ2-3
D: .
size: .
V: TRBV6-5
DNA: TGTGCCAGCAGCCTACAGGGAGCAGATACGCAGTATTTT
CDR3: CASSLQGADTQYF

J: TRBJ1-1
D: .
size: .
V: TRBV5-6
DNA: TGTGCCAGCAGCTTGTTAAACAGGGTAGGAACTGAAGCTTTCTTT
CDR3: CASSLLNRVGTEAFF